The 27 T cell receptor beta chains reported below all come from one sample, sequenced in a study of PD-1 blockade in classical Hodgkin lymphoma. Repertoires were generated with immunoSEQ multiplex PCR, while TCRdb's copy carries only in-frame clones and drops some. The sample gives about 21,000 clones, over 80% of which show up once; under 1.5% is in the top ten. Time point indicated: newly diagnosed, previously untreated cHL patient sample. With magnetic negative selection, CD4+ T cells were purified from PBMCs that had been thawed. The sequenced sample consisted of CD4+ T cells from blood. The receptors here all came from a human donor with classical Hodgkin lymphoma.

This sequence joins TRBV4-1 and TRBJ1-2; tentative D call: TRBD1 (5 bases). From germline, CDR1 is MGHRA and CDR2 YSYEKL. With 0 bases removed from V and 10 bases from J, the gap between germline ends came to 15 bases. CDR3 length equals 14 residues. CDR3 amino acids: CASSQDAGTEYYTF. Written as DNA, the CDR3 is TGCGCCAGCAGCCAAGATGCGGGGACGGAGTACTACACCTTC.

This chain connects TRBV28 to TRBJ1-1; 7 nucleotides agree with TRBD1. From germline, CDR1 is MDHEN and CDR2 SYDVKM. This CDR3 contains 14 residues. Trimming cost V 2 bases and J 3 bases; bases outside gene matches: 3. The CDR3 sequence: CASSLLDRDTEAFF. As DNA, the CDR3 is TGTGCCAGCAGTTTACTCGACAGGGACACTGAAGCTTTCTTT.

The J gene is TRBJ2-7, the V gene TRBV28; maybe TRBD2 (5 bases). Trimming pared 3 bases from V and 7 bases from J, leaving 16 bases between. Germline V gives CDR1 MDHEN, CDR2 SYDVKM. The CDR3 length is 14 residues. The CDR3 here is CASSLPGFEGEQYF. CDR3 DNA sequence: TGTGCCAGCAGTTTGCCGGGCTTCGAGGGTGAGCAGTACTTC.

This chain links TRBV5-6 with TRBJ2-7; either TRBD1 or TRBD2 may fit D (5 bases each). The CDR3 is 16 residues long. Germline V gene lookup returns CDR1 SGHDT and CDR2 YYEEEE. V was pared by 4 bases and J by 1 base, with 18 bases between. The CDR3 protein is CASSRYGAEPSYEQYF. The CDR3 DNA reads TGTGCCAGCAGCCGATACGGGGCAGAACCATCCTACGAGCAGTACTTC.

This clone came up once. The chain has TRBV7-2 and TRBJ2-1, with D perhaps given as TRBD1 or TRBD2 (5 bases each). The CDR3 contains 14 residues. The germline CDR1 and CDR2 sequences are SGHTA and FQGNSA. Trimming pared 5 bases from V and 5 bases from J, leaving 13 bases between. CDR3 protein: CASSPGRQNNEQFF. The CDR3 bases are TGTGCCAGCAGCCCGGGACGGCAAAACAATGAGCAGTTCTTC.

In DNA form, the CDR3 reads TGTGCCGGTCGAGCGGGAGGGCGTTCCTACAATGAGCAGTTCTTC. Encoded protein: CAGRAGGRSYNEQFF. The chain links TRBV6-1 to TRBJ2-1; 10 bases are a match to TRBD2. Germline V gives CDR1 MNHNS, CDR2 SASEGT. With V trimmed by 11 bases and J by 1 base, 8 bases remained unmatched. CDR3 length: 15 amino acids.

This rearrangement joins TRBV7-9 to TRBJ2-7, with no clear D. CDR1 SEHNR and CDR2 FQNEAQ come from the germline V gene (reference sequence). The CDR3 sequence is 14 residues long. Trimming took 5 bases from V and 1 from J, leaving 12 bases between them. CDR3: CASSGAVGSYEQYF. The CDR3 DNA reads as TGTGCCAGCAGCGGTGCGGTAGGGTCCTACGAGCAGTACTTC.

The J gene is TRBJ1-2, the V gene TRBV6-9; D not certain. The CDR3 has 14 amino acids. Germline CDR1 reads MNHGY; CDR2 reads SVAAGI. V was cut by 3 bases and J by 4 bases, with 12 bases left in between. This CDR3 reads CASSYRGLTYGYTF. In DNA, the CDR3 is TGTGCCAGCAGTTACCGGGGTTTGACCTATGGCTACACCTTC.

The chain couples TRBV29-1 to TRBJ2-1; D is perhaps TRBD1 (5 bases). The V gene's germline CDR1 is SQVTM and CDR2 ANQGSEA. CDR3 length: 13 residues. The germline V and J ends were trimmed by 3 bases and 10 bases, with 16 bases remaining between them. CDR3 loop: CSVEVTQRGEQFF. The CDR3 nucleotides read TGCAGCGTTGAGGTGACTCAAAGGGGCGAGCAGTTCTTC.

The V and J genes are TRBV5-6 and TRBJ1-2, with D perhaps TRBD1 (6 bases). Looked up from germline, CDR1 is SGHDT and CDR2 is YYEEEE. Trimming took off 4 bases at V and 5 bases at J, with 12 bases between the two ends. This CDR3 comprises 13 residues. The CDR3 region has the DNA TGTGCCAGCAGCCCCGGGGGCCAATATGGCTACACCTTC. This translates into CASSPGGQYGYTF.

This clone was seen just once. The chain recombines TRBV9 with TRBJ1-2; no definite D call. This CDR3 is 13 amino acids long. Germline values: CDR1 SGDLS, CDR2 YYNGEE. Trimming removed 4 bases from V and 8 bases from J, with 15 bases in between. The chain's CDR3 is CASSSMSLEGYTF. The CDR3 region has the DNA TGTGCCAGCAGCTCAATGTCCCTGGAGGGCTACACCTTC.

The chain has TRBV4-2 and TRBJ2-4; 8 nucleotides line up with TRBD1. Germline-derived CDR1 and CDR2 are LGHNA and YNFKEQ. CDR3 size: 17 residues. J gave up 0 bases and V 2 bases, and 6 bases lay outside the gene matches. The CDR3 reads CASSQRTGPLAKNIQYF. The CDR3 DNA reads as TGTGCCAGCAGCCAACGGACAGGGCCCCTAGCCAAAAACATTCAGTACTTC.

The chain recombines TRBV20-1 with TRBJ2-1; D ambiguous. CDR3 length equals 11 residues. V lost 7 bases and J 1 base, leaving 5 bases between the germline ends. Germline V gives CDR1 DFQATT, CDR2 SNEGSKA (reference sequence). The DNA for the CDR3 is TGCAGTGGAGCATCCTACAATGAGCAGTTCTTC. It yields the protein CSGASYNEQFF.

This chain joins TRBV5-1 and TRBJ1-1; tentative D call: TRBD1 (5 bases). V dropped 0 bases and J dropped 2 bases, with 8 bases sitting between them. Looked up from germline, CDR1 is SGHRS and CDR2 is YFSETQ. The CDR3 loop spans 14 amino acids. CDR3 sequence (DNA): TGCGCCAGCAGCTTGGGACAGATAAACACTGAAGCTTTCTTT. It translates to CASSLGQINTEAFF.

V usage is TRBV6-5 and J usage is TRBJ2-7; 11 nucleotides match TRBD1. CDR1 is MNHEY and CDR2 is SVGAGI in the germline V gene. Losses at the gene ends were 2 bases for V and 2 bases for J; bases not matched to a gene: 5. CDR3 length equals 16 residues. CDR3 coding DNA: TGTGCCAGCAGTTACCTAGGGACAGGGGGGACCTACGAGCAGTACTTC. Its protein is CASSYLGTGGTYEQYF.

The chain uses TRBV7-8 and TRBJ2-7; TRBD1 aligns across 11 bases. In germline, CDR1 is SGHVS, CDR2 FQNEAQ. V lost 2 bases and J lost 3; bases outside the gene matches: 6. This CDR3 spans 16 amino acids. The CDR3 coding sequence is TGTGCCAGCAGCTTATTTAGGACAGGGGGCAACTACGAGCAGTACTTC. Translated, it gives CASSLFRTGGNYEQYF.

The sample holds a few counts of this clone. This chain links TRBV5-1 with TRBJ2-3; D ambiguous. The V end lost 4 bases, the J end lost 0 bases, and 15 bases lay between the germline ends. The germline gives CDR1 SGHRS, CDR2 YFSETQ. The CDR3 length is 16 residues. This CDR3 is CASSPYAQTSTDTQYF. The CDR3 DNA sequence: TGCGCCAGCAGCCCATACGCACAAACTAGCACAGATACGCAGTATTTT.

The chain recombines TRBV2 with TRBJ2-1; weak D call: TRBD2 (5 bases). The germline V gene has CDR1 SNHLY and CDR2 FYNNEI. This CDR3 is built from 15 residues. V gave up 6 bases and J gave up 0 bases, with 12 bases separating them. The CDR3 spells CASRGSGSSYNEQFF. The CDR3 bases are TGTGCCAGCAGGGGAAGCGGTAGCTCCTACAATGAGCAGTTCTTC.

V and J are TRBV7-3 and TRBJ2-3; TRBD2 is a possible D gene (6 bases). The germline V gene has CDR1 SGHTA and CDR2 FQGTGA. This CDR3 has 15 amino acids. V dropped 0 bases and J dropped 5 bases, with 12 bases sitting between them. The CDR3 DNA reads as TGTGCCAGCAGCTTAACCGGGAGTTATGGAGATACGCAGTATTTT. It yields the protein CASSLTGSYGDTQYF.

Regarding this clone: The same CDR3 can be traced to other DNA sequences in this sample. This chain uses TRBV11-3 with TRBJ2-1; unclear D gene. From germline, CDR1 is SGHNT and CDR2 YENEEA. This CDR3 comprises 14 residues. Trimming took off 0 bases at V and 7 bases at J, with 10 bases between the two ends. The chain's CDR3 is CASSLDPLRNEQFF. Written as DNA, the CDR3 is TGTGCCAGCAGCTTAGACCCACTGCGAAATGAGCAGTTCTTC.

The chain's CDR3 is CASTESEGTDNEKLFF. The CDR3 DNA follows: TGTGCCAGCACCGAAAGTGAGGGGACAGATAATGAAAAACTGTTTTTT. This chain joins TRBV28 and TRBJ1-4; 7 positions match TRBD1. Germline CDR1 and CDR2: MDHEN and SYDVKM. The V and J ends lost 7 bases and 4 bases, in that order; junction bases with no gene match: 12. The CDR3 consists of 16 residues.

This rearrangement joins TRBV10-3 to TRBJ2-3; D gene ambiguous. The CDR3 totals 11 residues. In germline, CDR1 is ENHRY, CDR2 SYGVKD. The V end lost 3 bases, the J end lost 6 bases, and 4 bases lay between the germline ends. The CDR3: CAISDRDTQYF. The CDR3 DNA sequence: TGTGCCATCAGTGATCGGGATACGCAGTATTTT.

The chain employs TRBV19 and TRBJ2-2; possible D gene TRBD1, 6 bases. The V and J ends lost 5 bases and 1 base respectively, with 8 bases between them. The CDR3 consists of 14 residues. CDR1 is LNHDA, CDR2 SQIVND, per germline (reference sequence). CDR3 loop: CASSEQGNTGELFF. The CDR3 DNA sequence: TGTGCCAGTAGTGAACAGGGGAACACCGGGGAGCTGTTTTTT.

In the case of this clone: Sequence at one end of the junction differs from germline and may be a read error. The V gene is TRBV7-7, the J gene TRBJ2-5; D is uncertain. The CDR3 sequence is 15 residues long. Germline loops: CDR1 SSHAT, CDR2 FNYEAQ (reference sequence). The CDR3 is CASSSGRRYQETQYF. CDR3 bases: TGTGCTAGCAGCTCGGGCCGCCGGTACCAAGAGACCCAGTACTTC.

V gene TRBV7-8 combines with J gene TRBJ1-2; weak D call: TRBD1 (5 bases). Per the germline V gene, CDR1 is SGHVS and CDR2 is FQNEAQ. V lost 3 bases, J lost 6 bases, and 11 bases lay in between. The CDR3 runs to 13 residues. This chain's CDR3 is CASSFRGTNGYTF. CDR3 DNA: TGTGCCAGCAGCTTTCGAGGGACTAATGGCTACACCTTC. The variable domain in full, completed from reference TRBV7-8 and TRBJ1-2, reads GAGVSQSPRYKVAKRGQDVALRCDPISGHVSLFWYQQALGQGPEFLTYFQNEAQLDKSGLPSDRFFAERPEGSVSTLKIQRTQQEDSAVYLCASSFRGTNGYTFGSGTRLTVV.

This chain connects TRBV11-2 to TRBJ1-1; D possibly corresponds to TRBD1 (6 bases). Germline V gene lookup returns CDR1 SGHAT and CDR2 FQNNGV. Trimming removed 5 bases from V and 1 base from J, with 11 bases in between. The CDR3 consists of 14 residues. The CDR3 spells CASSLRGGNTEAFF. CDR3 nucleotides: TGTGCCAGCAGCCTCAGGGGAGGGAACACTGAAGCTTTCTTT.

The V call is TRBV7-9, the J call TRBJ1-1; possible D gene TRBD1, 5 bases. Germline V CDR1 and CDR2: SEHNR, FQNEAQ (reference sequence). V was clipped by 1 base and J by 6 bases, with 15 bases between them. The length of the CDR3 is 15 residues. In nucleotides, the CDR3 is TGTGCCAGCAGCTTAGGAGGCGATGGGGGGGCTGAAGCTTTCTTT. It encodes CASSLGGDGGAEAFF.